This T cell receptor beta chain was identified during a study of T cell responses to AZD1222 COVID-19 vaccine. Second doses at about 4 or about 12 weeks were pooled. The length of the CDR3 is 15 residues. Germline-derived CDR1 and CDR2 are KGHSH and LQKENI. J was trimmed by 3 bases and V by 4 bases; bases with no gene match: 6. A remark on this clone: Antigen: not known.

Study-level findings and limits: At baseline, seropositivity was found in only a handful of AZD1222 recipients. Breadth and depth of Spike-specific TCRs rose after two AZD1222 doses.

This table comes from immunoSEQ multiplex PCR, and its TCRdb copy is limited to in-frame clones, with some not included. The sample shows roughly 150,000 clones, around nine tenths of them seen only once. Sequenced here: peripheral blood, sampled 28 days after the second AZD1222 dose. This chain links TRBV18 with TRBJ1-5; 7 bases are a match to TRBD1. The TCR originated in an adult who received the AZD1222 COVID-19 vaccine. This CDR3 is CASSQEGAINQPQHF. CDR3 sequence (DNA): TGTGCCAGCTCACAGGAGGGGGCCATCAATCAGCCCCAGCATTTT.